This TCR beta chain was identified in a study of cytomegalovirus exposure and HLA in healthy donors. For this clone: Its antigen is still unknown.

This PCR relied on a set of 60 Vbeta primers and 13 Jbeta primers. Some clones are missing from TCRdb's copy, which holds only in-frame ones; the method was immunoSEQ multiplex PCR. The sample lists 200,000 to 250,000 clones; around nine tenths were seen once. Overall study findings and caveats: TCR beta chain V- and J-gene trimming was linked, in a later analysis, to a missense variant in DCLRE1C.

CDR1 is SNHLY and CDR2 is FYNNEI in the germline V gene. The CDR3 contains 16 residues. Trimming removed 8 bases from V and 0 bases from J, with 14 bases in between. The sequenced sample was PBMCs. V usage is TRBV2 and J usage is TRBJ1-6; maybe TRBD1 (5 bases). The TCR sequence derives from a young woman in good health and CMV-seronegative. CDR3 in amino acids: CASGGVSSSYNSPLHF. The CDR3 nucleotides are TGTGCCAGCGGAGGGGTGAGCAGCTCCTATAATTCACCCCTCCACTTT.